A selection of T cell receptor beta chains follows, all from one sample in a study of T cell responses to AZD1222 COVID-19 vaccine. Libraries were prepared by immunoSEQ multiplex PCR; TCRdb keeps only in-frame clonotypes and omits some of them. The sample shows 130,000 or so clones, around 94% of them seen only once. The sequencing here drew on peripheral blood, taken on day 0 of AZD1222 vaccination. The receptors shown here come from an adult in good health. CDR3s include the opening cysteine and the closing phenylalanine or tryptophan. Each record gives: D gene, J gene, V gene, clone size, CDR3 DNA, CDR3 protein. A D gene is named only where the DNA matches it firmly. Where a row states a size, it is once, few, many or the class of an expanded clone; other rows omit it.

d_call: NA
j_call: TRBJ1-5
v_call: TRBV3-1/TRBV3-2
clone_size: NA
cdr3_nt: TGTGCCAGCAGCCGGCAGCTAAATCAGCCCCAGCATTTT
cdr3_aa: CASSRQLNQPQHF

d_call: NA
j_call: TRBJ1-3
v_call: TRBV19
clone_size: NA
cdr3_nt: TGTGCCAGTACTCTAACCCATTTGGACACCATATATTTT
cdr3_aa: CASTLTHLDTIYF

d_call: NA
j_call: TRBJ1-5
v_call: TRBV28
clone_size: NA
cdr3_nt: TGTGCCAGATTGAGGGATCAGCCCCAGCATTTT
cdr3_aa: CARLRDQPQHF

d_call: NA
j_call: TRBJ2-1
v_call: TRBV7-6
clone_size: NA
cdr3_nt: TGTGCCACTTCACGGAATGAGCAGTTCTTC
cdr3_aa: CATSRNEQFF

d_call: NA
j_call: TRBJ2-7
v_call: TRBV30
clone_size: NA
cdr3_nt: TGTGCCTGGATACCAGCGGCCACCTACGAGCAGTACTTC
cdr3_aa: CAWIPAATYEQYF

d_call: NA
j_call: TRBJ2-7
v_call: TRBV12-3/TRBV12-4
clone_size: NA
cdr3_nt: TGTGCCAGCAGTTTTGGCAGGGGTTACGAGCAGTACTTC
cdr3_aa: CASSFGRGYEQYF

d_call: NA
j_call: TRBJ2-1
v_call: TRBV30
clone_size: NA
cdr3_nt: TGTGCCTGGTCCTTCGGTAGCCAATACAATGAGCAGTTCTTC
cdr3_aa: CAWSFGSQYNEQFF

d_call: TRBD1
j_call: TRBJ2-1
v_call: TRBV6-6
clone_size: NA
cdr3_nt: TGTGCCAGCAGTGGACAGGGGGCTCAGAATGAGCAGTTCTTC
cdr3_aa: CASSGQGAQNEQFF

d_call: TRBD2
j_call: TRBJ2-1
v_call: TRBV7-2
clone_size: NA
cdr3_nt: TGTGCCAGCAGCCCAGAGGGGGGACTAGTCAACAATGAGCAGTTCTTC
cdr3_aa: CASSPEGGLVNNEQFF

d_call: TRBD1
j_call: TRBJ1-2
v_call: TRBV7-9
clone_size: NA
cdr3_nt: TGTGCCAGCAGCCCGCGGCAGGGGGATGGCTACACCTTC
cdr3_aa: CASSPRQGDGYTF

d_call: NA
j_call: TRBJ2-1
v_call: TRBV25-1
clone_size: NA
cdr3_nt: TGTGCCAGCAGTGATTACTACTACAATGAGCAGTTCTTC
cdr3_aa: CASSDYYYNEQFF

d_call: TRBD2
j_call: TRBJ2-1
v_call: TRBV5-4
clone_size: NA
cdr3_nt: TGTGCCAGCAGTCCGGGACTAGCCGGGGTCTACAATGAGCAGTTCTTC
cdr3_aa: CASSPGLAGVYNEQFF

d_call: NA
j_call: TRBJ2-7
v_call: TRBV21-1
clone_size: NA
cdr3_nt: TGTGCCAGCAGCAAAAGTCACGAGAAGAGCTCCTACGAGCAGTACTTC
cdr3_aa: CASSKSHEKSSYEQYF

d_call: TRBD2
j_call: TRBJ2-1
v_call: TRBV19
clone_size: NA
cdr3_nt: TGTGCCAGTAGTCGGACCGGACTAGCGCCATACAATGAGCAGTTCTTC
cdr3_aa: CASSRTGLAPYNEQFF

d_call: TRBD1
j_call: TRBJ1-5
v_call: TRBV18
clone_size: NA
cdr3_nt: TGTGCCAGCTCACGGGACAGTAATCAGCCCCAGCATTTT
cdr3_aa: CASSRDSNQPQHF

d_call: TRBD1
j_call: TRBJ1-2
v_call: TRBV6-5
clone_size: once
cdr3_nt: TGTGCCAGCAGAATCTCCTGGACAGGAGGCTATGGCTACACCTTC
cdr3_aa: CASRISWTGGYGYTF

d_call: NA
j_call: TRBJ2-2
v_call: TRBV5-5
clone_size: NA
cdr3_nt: TGTGCCAGCGTGGCGGGAACTAACACCGGGGAGCTGTTTTTT
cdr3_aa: CASVAGTNTGELFF

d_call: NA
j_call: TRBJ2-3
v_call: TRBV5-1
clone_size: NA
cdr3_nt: TGCGCCAGCAGCGTAGATACGCAGTATTTT
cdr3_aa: CASSVDTQYF

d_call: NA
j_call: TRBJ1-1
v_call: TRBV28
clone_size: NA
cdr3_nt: TGTGCCAGCAGTTTTGGGGAGGGGGGTCACACTGAAGCTTTCTTT
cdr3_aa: CASSFGEGGHTEAFF

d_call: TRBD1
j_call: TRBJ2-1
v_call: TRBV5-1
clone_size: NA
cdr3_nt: TGCGCCAGCAGCTTCTCCCTCGCTGACAGGGCCTCGAGCAATGAGCAGTTCTTC
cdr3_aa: CASSFSLADRASSNEQFF

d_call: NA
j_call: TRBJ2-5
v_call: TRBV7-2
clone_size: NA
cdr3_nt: TGTGCCAGCAGCTTGGGGGTTCTAAGAGAGACCCAGTACTTC
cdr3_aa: CASSLGVLRETQYF

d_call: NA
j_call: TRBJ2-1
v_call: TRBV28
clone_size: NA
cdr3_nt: TGTGCCAGCAGCCGTGCCTACAATGAGCAGTTCTTC
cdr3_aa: CASSRAYNEQFF